This is a list of T cell receptor beta chains from one sample in a study of cytomegalovirus exposure and HLA in healthy donors. The protocol was immunoSEQ multiplex PCR, while the TCRdb copy is restricted to in-frame clones and leaves out a portion. The table lists fewer than 70,000 clones, roughly 94% of them singletons. Sequenced material: PBMCs. Source of these receptors: a woman under 30 in good health and CMV-seropositive. Both conserved end residues are part of each CDR3. A D gene is named only where the DNA matches it firmly. Not every row has a clone size; where given, it reads once, few, many or a size class.

TRBJ2-3	TRBV19	TRBD1	-	CASSIPHRQGSSTDTQYF	TGTGCCAGTAGTATACCCCACCGACAGGGATCTAGCACAGATACGCAGTATTTT
TRBJ2-2	TRBV10-2	-	once	CASSEPAGELFF	TGCGCCAGCAGTGAGCCTGCCGGGGAGCTGTTTTTT
TRBJ2-7	TRBV18	TRBD1	once	CASSPTGTVNYEQYF	TGTGCCAGCTCACCGACCGGGACAGTGAACTACGAGCAGTACTTC
TRBJ2-7	TRBV30	-	-	CAWSVRTGLLYEQYF	TGTGCCTGGAGTGTACGAACAGGGTTACTCTACGAGCAGTACTTC
TRBJ1-2	TRBV18	-	-	CASSPPVSTGGYTF	TGTGCCAGCTCACCACCGGTTTCGACAGGTGGCTACACCTTC
TRBJ2-6	TRBV2	-	-	CASSGQPLQLSGANVLTF	TGTGCCAGCAGTGGACAGCCGCTTCAACTCTCTGGGGCCAACGTCCTGACTTTC
TRBJ2-3	TRBV11-3	TRBD2	-	CASSPSGGADTQYF	TGTGCCAGCAGCCCAAGCGGGGGGGCAGATACGCAGTATTTT
TRBJ2-7	TRBV7-8	TRBD1	-	CASSSRRDRGVYEQYF	TGTGCCAGCAGCTCACGCCGGGACAGGGGCGTTTACGAGCAGTACTTC
TRBJ1-2	TRBV11-3	-	-	CASSLGGGTGYTF	TGTGCCAGCAGCCTCGGGGGGGGGACTGGCTACACCTTC
TRBJ1-4	TRBV28	-	-	CASSITGRKLFF	TGTGCCAGCAGTATTACAGGGAGAAAACTGTTTTTT
TRBJ2-5	TRBV29-1	-	-	CSVLRGQKGETQYF	TGCAGCGTTTTGAGGGGACAAAAGGGAGAGACCCAGTACTTC
TRBJ1-2	TRBV28	-	-	CASSLPRGGINYGYTF	TGTGCCAGCAGTTTACCCCGGGGGGGGATAAACTATGGCTACACCTTC
TRBJ1-5	TRBV18	-	-	CASSPPVTQTGKNQPQHF	TGTGCCAGCTCACCACCGGTAACCCAGACAGGAAAGAATCAGCCCCAGCATTTT
TRBJ1-2	TRBV9	TRBD1	-	CASSTTGQNYGYTF	TGTGCCAGCAGCACGACGGGACAGAACTATGGCTACACCTTC
TRBJ2-2	TRBV7-9	TRBD1	few	CARTGGTGELFF	TGTGCCAGAACAGGGGGCACCGGGGAGCTGTTTTTT
TRBJ2-2	TRBV14	-	-	CASSQVPPGSNTGELFF	TGTGCCAGCAGCCAAGTCCCCCCAGGATCCAACACCGGGGAGCTGTTTTTT
TRBJ2-7	TRBV29-1	-	-	CSADTEYEQYF	TGCAGCGCCGACACAGAATACGAGCAGTACTTC
TRBJ2-1	TRBV7-3	TRBD2	-	CASSLSLAGLTGEQFF	TGTGCCAGCAGCTTATCACTAGCGGGACTTACTGGTGAGCAGTTCTTC
TRBJ1-1	TRBV11-2	-	-	CASSLGSVNTEAFF	TGTGCCAGCAGCTTAGGGTCAGTGAACACTGAAGCTTTCTTT
TRBJ2-3	TRBV7-9	-	once	CASSYRAGNTQYF	TGTGCCAGCAGCTATCGCGCAGGGAATACGCAGTATTTT
TRBJ2-1	TRBV7-8	TRBD2	-	CASSPGWRGGLNEQFF	TGTGCCAGCAGCCCGGGGTGGCGGGGGGGTCTTAATGAGCAGTTCTTC
TRBJ2-7	TRBV7-6	TRBD1	-	CASSLTGGVGEQYF	TGTGCCAGCAGCTTGACAGGGGGCGTAGGCGAGCAGTACTTC
TRBJ2-7	TRBV18	TRBD1	-	CASSPRTGWPSEQYF	TGTGCCAGCTCACCAAGGACAGGCTGGCCGTCCGAGCAGTACTTC
TRBJ2-1	TRBV5-4	TRBD2	-	CASRGLAGGPNEQFF	TGTGCCAGCAGAGGACTAGCGGGGGGGCCCAATGAGCAGTTCTTC
TRBJ2-3	TRBV5-1	TRBD2	-	CASSSPGTRTDTQYF	TGCGCCAGCAGCTCACCCGGGACTAGAACAGATACGCAGTATTTT
TRBJ2-5	TRBV27	TRBD2	-	CASSLWIAGGPETQYF	TGTGCCAGCAGTTTATGGATAGCGGGGGGGCCAGAGACCCAGTACTTC
TRBJ2-7	TRBV29-1	TRBD2	once	CSVGAGVGYEQYF	TGCAGCGTTGGGGCGGGGGTTGGCTACGAGCAGTACTTC
TRBJ1-2	TRBV2	TRBD1	-	CASRRRTGGIDGYTF	TGTGCCAGCAGGCGTCGGACAGGGGGGATCGATGGCTACACCTTC
TRBJ2-7	TRBV27	TRBD1	-	CASRLKLDRVHEQYF	TGTGCCAGCAGACTAAAGTTGGACAGGGTCCACGAGCAGTACTTC
TRBJ1-3	TRBV2	-	-	CASSDRGILGPGNTIYF	TGTGCCAGCAGTGACAGGGGAATACTTGGACCCGGAAACACCATATATTTT
TRBJ2-1	TRBV23-1	TRBD2	-	CASSQGGMGNEQFF	TGCGCCAGCAGTCAGGGGGGGATGGGGAATGAGCAGTTCTTC
TRBJ2-3	TRBV5-1	TRBD1	-	CASSSRPGQGRKDTQYF	TGCGCCAGCAGCTCCCGTCCCGGACAGGGACGTAAAGATACGCAGTATTTT
TRBJ2-3	TRBV27	TRBD2	-	CASGRGAPTDTQYF	TGTGCCAGCGGGAGGGGCGCACCCACAGATACGCAGTATTTT
TRBJ2-5	TRBV28	TRBD1	-	CASTSPGTETQYF	TGTGCCAGCACCAGTCCCGGGACAGAAACCCAGTACTTC
TRBJ2-7	TRBV6-5	-	-	CASSYGRGVYEQYF	TGTGCCAGCAGTTACGGCAGGGGTGTCTACGAGCAGTACTTC
TRBJ2-1	TRBV19	-	-	CASNSPYNEQFF	TGTGCCAGTAATAGTCCCTACAATGAGCAGTTCTTC
TRBJ2-5	TRBV5-8	TRBD1	-	CASSLFRGPGQEETQYF	TGTGCCAGCAGCTTGTTTCGAGGCCCGGGACAGGAAGAGACCCAGTACTTC
TRBJ2-7	TRBV19	-	-	CASSIAPAYEQYF	TGTGCCAGTAGTATAGCCCCCGCCTACGAGCAGTACTTC
TRBJ2-1	TRBV28	TRBD2	-	CASSPRTSPRGEQFF	TGTGCCAGCAGTCCTCGGACTAGTCCACGTGGTGAGCAGTTCTTC
TRBJ2-6	TRBV27	TRBD1	-	CASRVLSRTGSSGANVLTF	TGTGCCAGCAGAGTCCTCTCTAGGACAGGGAGTTCTGGGGCCAACGTCCTGACTTTC
TRBJ1-2	TRBV2	-	-	CASKLGLNYGYTF	TGTGCCAGCAAACTGGGGCTCAACTATGGCTACACCTTC
TRBJ1-5	TRBV28	-	-	CASSRNQPQHF	TGTGCCAGCTCCAGAAATCAGCCCCAGCATTTT
TRBJ1-1	TRBV28	TRBD1	-	CASSLRTGGPRAFF	TGTGCCAGCAGTTTGCGGACAGGGGGCCCACGAGCTTTCTTT
TRBJ2-7	TRBV14	-	-	CASSHSSSYEQYF	TGTGCCAGCAGCCATAGCAGTTCCTACGAGCAGTACTTC
TRBJ1-5	TRBV4-2	-	-	CASSQDGRSNQPQHF	TGTGCCAGCAGCCAAGATGGCAGGAGCAATCAGCCCCAGCATTTT
TRBJ1-1	TRBV30	-	once	CAWSVLSGRTEAFF	TGTGCCTGGAGTGTACTATCGGGAAGAACTGAAGCTTTCTTT
TRBJ2-7	TRBV28	TRBD2	once	CASSLLADSSYEQYF	TGTGCCAGCAGTCTTCTAGCGGATTCATCCTACGAGCAGTACTTC
TRBJ1-5	TRBV5-5	-	few	CASSVPGQPQHF	TGTGCCAGCAGCGTACCAGGGCAGCCCCAGCATTTT
TRBJ2-3	TRBV29-1	TRBD2	-	CSALGLAGEVDTQYF	TGCAGCGCCTTAGGACTAGCGGGAGAGGTAGATACGCAGTATTTT
TRBJ1-3	TRBV28	-	-	CASSLSDRGNTIYF	TGTGCCAGCAGTTTGTCGGACAGAGGAAACACCATATATTTT
TRBJ1-1	TRBV5-1	TRBD1	once	CASSSGQVLNTEAFF	TGCGCCAGCAGTTCGGGACAGGTTCTGAACACTGAAGCTTTCTTT
TRBJ1-1	TRBV28	TRBD1	-	CASSSRGLGTEAFF	TGTGCCAGCAGTTCCAGGGGGCTTGGCACTGAAGCTTTCTTT